The T cell receptor (beta chain) described here comes from a study of blood T cell repertoires in COVID-19. Only in-frame clones appear in the TCRdb table, and some are missing; sequencing was by immunoSEQ multiplex PCR. The sample has fewer than 250,000 clones, more than 85% seen once; the top ten hold approximately 25%. Sample: PBMCs or T cells enriched from blood (not recorded which). This TCR derives from a woman aged 40 to 50 in a cohort exposed to, infected with or recovered from COVID-19 (not recorded which).

For the CDR3, the DNA is TGTGCCAGCAGCCGAGTGTCCACTAATGAAAAACTGTTTTTT. As protein: CASSRVSTNEKLFF. The J gene is TRBJ1-4, the V gene TRBV14; D is uncertain. The germline gives CDR1 SGHDN, CDR2 FVKESK. V was pared by 4 bases and J by 2 bases, with 8 bases between. The CDR3 consists of 14 residues.